The 11 T cell receptor beta chains presented below share a single source sample, sequenced in a study of T cells in Graves' hyperthyroidism and ophthalmopathy. The source material, RNA transcripts, was used to amplify TCR beta CDR3 regions. A set of HTBI primers served as the primers for a first-round RT-PCR of the TCR CDR3. TCRdb reprocessed the multiplex PCR reads with MiXCR, giving one entry per CDR3 protein. The table includes approximately 590,000 distinct CDR3 sequences, 15% to 18% detected once. The sample was blood. The receptor set was obtained from a woman aged 25 to 39 with Graves' hyperthyroidism.

The chain employs TRBV9 and TRBJ2-4, with D maybe TRBD2 (5 bases). The V end lost 4 bases, the J end lost 3 bases, and 20 bases lay between the germline ends. CDR1 is SGDLS and CDR2 is YYNGEE in the germline V gene. The CDR3 is 17 residues long. CDR3 protein: CASSRRTEGEGKNIQYF. CDR3 bases: TGTGCCAGCAGCCGTAGGACTGAGGGAGAGGGCAAAAACATTCAGTACTTC.

In this sample, this clonotype turned up a few times. V usage is TRBV28 and J usage is TRBJ2-3; TRBD1 aligns across 9 bases. Trimming removed 0 bases from V and 3 bases from J; junction bases left unmatched: 1. Per the germline V gene, CDR1 is MDHEN and CDR2 is SYDVKM. This CDR3 contains 15 residues. CDR3 sequence: CASSLWTGGTDTQYF. The CDR3 nucleotides are TGTGCCAGCAGTTTATGGACAGGGGGAACAGATACGCAGTATTTT.

This clonotype came up many times. The chain has TRBV10-3 and TRBJ2-5, with TRBD1 identical over 10 bases. The CDR3 length is 17 residues. After removal of 2 bases from V and 5 bases from J, the junction contained 11 bases not matched to a gene. Germline V gene data show CDR1 as ENHRY and CDR2 as SYGVKD. This chain's CDR3 is CAISETQPGQGRETQYF. Written as DNA, the CDR3 is TGTGCCATCAGTGAGACGCAGCCGGGACAGGGGAGGGAGACCCAGTACTTC.

The rearrangement joins TRBV24-1 to TRBJ2-5; D is perhaps TRBD2 (6 bases). In germline, CDR1 is KGHDR, CDR2 SFDVKD. Trimming removed 0 bases from V and 1 base from J, with 11 bases in between. The CDR3 loop spans 16 amino acids. The CDR3 spells CATSDLEEGPQETQYF. CDR3 DNA: TGTGCCACCAGTGATTTGGAGGAGGGACCCCAAGAGACCCAGTACTTC.

In this sample, this clonotype turned up a few times. The chain couples TRBV3-1 to TRBJ2-2; 12 bases align to TRBD2. The CDR3 is 18 residues long. Germline-derived CDR1 and CDR2 are LGHDT and YNNKEL (reference sequence). J gave up 4 bases and V 4 bases, and 10 bases lay outside the gene matches. The CDR3: CASSRFSTSGSSTGELFF. The DNA of the CDR3 is TGTGCCAGCAGCCGTTTCTCGACTAGCGGGAGTAGCACCGGGGAGCTGTTTTTT.

Concerning this clonotype: This may stem from a read error, because a much larger clone lies one nucleotide away. The rearrangement uses TRBV3-1 and TRBJ1-1; no clear D gene. V was shortened by 0 bases and J by 2 bases, with 4 bases between the two germline ends. This CDR3 has 13 amino acids. CDR1 is LGHDT and CDR2 is YNNKEL in the germline V gene (reference sequence). CDR3 coding DNA: TGTGCCAGCAGCCAAGACGTTAACACTGAAGCTTTCTTT. This translates into CASSQDVNTEAFF.

This clonotype was picked up many times. DNA of the CDR3: TGTGCCAGCAGCGTAGCAGGCAGAGACAATGAGCAGTTCTTC. Its translation is CASSVAGRDNEQFF. The chain has TRBV9 and TRBJ2-1; no definite D call. The germline V gene has CDR1 SGDLS and CDR2 YYNGEE. The germline V and J ends were trimmed by 0 bases and 5 bases, with 9 bases remaining between them. This CDR3 spans 14 amino acids.

The chain is built from TRBV12-3 or TRBV12-4 and TRBJ1-6; perhaps TRBD1 as D (6 bases). The ends were cut back, 3 bases at V and 3 bases at J, with 9 bases in the middle. This CDR3 comprises 15 residues. The CDR3 DNA sequence: TGTGCCAGCAGTTTTTCAGGGGTCTATAATTCACCCCTCCACTTT. Its translation is CASSFSGVYNSPLHF.

This clonotype was counted ten times or more. The gene calls are TRBV20-1 and TRBJ2-3, with 7 bases aligning to TRBD2. The CDR3 is 15 residues long. Germline CDR1 and CDR2: DFQATT and SNEGSKA (reference sequence). J lost 2 bases, V lost 3 bases, and 8 bases had no gene match. The CDR3 DNA reads as TGCAGTGCTAGCCGGTCGGGAGGCTCCACAGATACGCAGTATTTT. This gives the protein CSASRSGGSTDTQYF.

The sample holds a few counts of this clonotype. With a much larger clone just one base away, this may be a read error. The chain recombines TRBV28 with TRBJ2-3; D gene uncertain. Germline V gene sequence: CDR1 MDHEN, CDR2 SYDVKM. The CDR3 extends over 12 amino acids. V lost 2 bases and J lost 5, with 5 bases in between. CDR3 sequence: CASSLNVDTQYF. The CDR3 coding sequence is TGTGCCAGCAGTTTAAACGTAGATACGCAGTATTTT.

This clonotype was counted at least ten times. The V call is TRBV20-1, the J call TRBJ1-2, with TRBD1 as a possible D gene (6 bases). CDR1 is DFQATT and CDR2 is SNEGSKA in the germline V gene (reference sequence). V was trimmed by 0 bases and J by 6 bases, leaving 14 bases between them. This CDR3 is 14 amino acids long. The CDR3 loop reads CSARDRGPGDGYTF. Written as DNA, the CDR3 is TGCAGTGCTAGAGATCGCGGACCAGGGGATGGCTACACCTTC.